This entry lists 24 T cell receptor beta chains sequenced from one sample in a study of T cell repertoires in cytomegalovirus infection. TCRdb analysed the reads with MiXCR anew, one entry per CDR3 protein. The sample gives a few hundred thousand distinct CDR3 sequences, around 9.5% of which show up once; 3.5% to 4.5% is in the top ten. Sequencing input: PBMCs. Receptor source: a human donor in good health (CMV status not recorded). Some clones in this sample may be carry-over from other donors' samples.

The chain carries TRBV20-1 and TRBJ2-3; D gene unclear. Trimming cost V 2 bases and J 1 base, with 13 bases left between them. CDR3 length: 15 amino acids. Germline loops: CDR1 DFQATT, CDR2 SNEGSKA (reference sequence). CDR3 residues: CSARFVGLGTDTQYF. CDR3 nucleotides: TGCAGTGCTAGATTCGTAGGGCTGGGCACAGATACGCAGTATTTT.

This clonotype has more than one count but fewer than ten. The CDR3 protein is CATSRGTGGSYEQYF. CDR3 DNA sequence: TGTGCCACCAGCAGAGGTACAGGGGGCTCCTACGAGCAGTACTTC. V usage is TRBV15 and J usage is TRBJ2-7; 8 bases match TRBD1. The CDR3 has 15 residues. Losses at the gene ends were 1 base for V and 0 bases for J; bases not matched to a gene: 2. The germline gives CDR1 LNHNV, CDR2 YYDKDF (reference sequence). Based on the CDR3 plus reference TRBV15 and TRBJ2-7, the full variable domain is DAMVIQNPRYQVTQFGKPVTLSCSQTLNHNVMYWYQQKSSQAPKLLFHYYDKDFNNEADTPDNFQSRRPNTSFCFLDIRSPGLGDTAMYLCATSRGTGGSYEQYFGPGTRLTVT.

This clonotype was counted many times. The V gene is TRBV6-1, the J gene TRBJ2-6; D unclear. With 5 bases removed from V and 2 bases from J, the gap between germline ends came to 7 bases. The CDR3 runs to 14 residues. Germline assignment: CDR1 MNHNS and CDR2 SASEGT. CDR3 coding DNA: TGTGCCAGCAGTAACCCGGCTGGGGCCAACGTCCTGACTTTC. Translated: CASSNPAGANVLTF.

The J gene is TRBJ2-1, the V gene TRBV28; D unclear. Germline V lookup: CDR1 MDHEN, CDR2 SYDVKM. With 1 base removed from V and 4 bases from J, the gap between germline ends came to 8 bases. The CDR3 is made up of 14 amino acids. CDR3 nucleotide sequence: TGTGCCAGCAGTTTATTTGCAGGATACAATGAGCAGTTCTTC. This translates into CASSLFAGYNEQFF.

A few counts support this clonotype. The rearrangement uses TRBV7-9 and TRBJ2-7; TRBD2 might be the D (6 bases). Germline V gives CDR1 SEHNR, CDR2 FQNEAQ (reference sequence). This CDR3 is 13 amino acids long. Trimming shortened V by 1 base and J by 6 bases, and 10 bases separated the two germline ends. The CDR3 reads CASSLGPGLEQYF. The CDR3 bases are TGTGCCAGCAGCTTAGGACCGGGACTCGAGCAGTACTTC.

The rearrangement uses TRBV6-2 or TRBV6-3 and TRBJ1-5; D is undetermined. In germline, CDR1 is MNHEY, CDR2 SVGEGT. The CDR3 sequence is 13 residues long. V was cut by 8 bases and J by 3 bases, with 11 bases left in between. The CDR3 loop is CASQRGNNQPQHF. CDR3 DNA: TGTGCCAGCCAACGGGGAAACAATCAGCCCCAGCATTTT.

In this sample, this clonotype turned up many times. This chain uses TRBV7-6 with TRBJ2-7; TRBD1 agrees at 8 bases. V shed 0 bases and J 5 bases; nucleotides not matched to a gene: 9. Per the germline V gene, CDR1 is SGHVS and CDR2 is FNYEAQ. The CDR3 contains 16 residues. The CDR3 protein is CASSLATGQGADEQYF. DNA for the CDR3: TGTGCCAGCAGCTTAGCTACGGGGCAGGGGGCCGACGAGCAGTACTTC.

This clonotype was counted at least ten times. The chain recombines TRBV12-3 or TRBV12-4 with TRBJ1-1, with 7 bases identical to TRBD1. V gave up 2 bases and J gave up 4 bases; unmatched junction bases: 1. The CDR3 is 13 amino acids. CDR3 protein: CASSLSGGTEAFF. In nucleotides, the CDR3 is TGTGCCAGCAGTTTATCAGGGGGCACTGAAGCTTTCTTT.

V usage is TRBV2 and J usage is TRBJ1-5; no definite D call. There are 14 residues in the CDR3. Germline CDR1 reads SNHLY; CDR2 reads FYNNEI. Trimming cost V 5 bases and J 8 bases, with 16 bases left between them. Here the CDR3 DNA reads TGTGCCAGCAGTCCCTCGGGCATCGGAGAGCCCCAGCATTTT. It yields the protein CASSPSGIGEPQHF.

Details on this clonotype: This clone may be a read error of a much larger clone one base away. The gene calls are TRBV7-4 and TRBJ2-1, with TRBD2 identical over 13 bases. This CDR3 is 15 amino acids long. Germline V lookup: CDR1 SGHVT, CDR2 SQSDAQ. CDR3 sequence reads: CVSSPGLAGDNEQFF. The CDR3 bases are TGTGTCAGCAGCCCCGGACTAGCGGGAGACAATGAGCAGTTCTTC.

This clonotype was counted many times. The CDR3 sequence: CASSYWTSGRTDTQYF. The CDR3 nucleotides are TGTGCCAGCAGTTACTGGACTAGCGGGAGAACGGATACGCAGTATTTT. V usage is TRBV6-2 or TRBV6-3 and J usage is TRBJ2-3; 13 bases are shared with TRBD2. The junction had 4 bases not matched to a gene; V was cut back by 1 base and J by 6 bases. The CDR3 extends over 16 amino acids. Germline assignment: CDR1 MNHEY and CDR2 SVGEGT.

The chain joins TRBV11-3 to TRBJ2-5; 12 bases are a match to TRBD1. Per germline, CDR1 SGHNT and CDR2 YENEEA. Germline trimming cut 5 bases from V and 5 bases from J; bases unmatched to any gene: 18. This CDR3 is built from 19 residues. The CDR3 coding sequence is TGTGCCAGCAGCCGTGGTGGGGCCGGGACAGGGGGCGCCGGGGAGACCCAGTACTTC. It specifies CASSRGGAGTGGAGETQYF.

The J gene is TRBJ2-1, the V gene TRBV7-9; 10 nucleotides align to TRBD1. J lost 3 bases, V lost 6 bases, and 11 bases had no gene match. Germline lookup yields CDR1 SEHNR and CDR2 FQNEAQ (reference sequence). The CDR3 sequence is 17 residues long. The CDR3 reads CASRGLTGGDFYNEQFF. CDR3 in DNA: TGTGCCAGCAGGGGACTGACAGGGGGCGATTTCTACAATGAGCAGTTCTTC. Based on the CDR3 plus reference TRBV7-9 and TRBJ2-1, the full variable domain is DTGVSQNPRHKITKRGQNVTFRCDPISEHNRLYWYRQTLGQGPEFLTYFQNEAQLEKSRLLSDRFSAERPKGSFSTLEIQRTEQGDSAMYLCASRGLTGGDFYNEQFFGPGTRLTVL.

About this clonotype itself: Its ends do not fully match the called genes, so a read error is possible. The chain combines TRBV5-4 with TRBJ2-5, with D possibly matching TRBD1 (5 bases). The CDR3 totals 15 residues. Germline values: CDR1 SGHNT, CDR2 YYREEE (reference sequence). In DNA, the CDR3 is TGTGCCGGCAGCCCCGACCAGGGAAGGCGGGAGACCCAGTACTTC. It translates to CAGSPDQGRRETQYF.

This clonotype was recorded a few times. The chain combines TRBV9 with TRBJ2-5, with TRBD2 identical over 9 bases. Germline CDR1 SGDLS, CDR2 YYNGEE. The CDR3 covers 15 residues. V lost 0 bases and J lost 8; bases outside the gene matches: 8. The CDR3: CASSVEGLALETQYF. For the CDR3, the DNA is TGTGCCAGCAGCGTAGAGGGACTAGCATTGGAAACCCAGTACTTC.

The chain has TRBV12-3 or TRBV12-4 and TRBJ1-1; 9 positions agree with TRBD1. V was pared by 5 bases and J by 5 bases, with 6 bases of the junction left unmatched. The CDR3 extends over 14 amino acids. The CDR3 bases are TGTGCCAGCAGTCCACAGGGGGCTGAAACTGAAGCTTTCTTT. Its translation is CASSPQGAETEAFF.

This clonotype was observed a handful of times. V gene TRBV13 combines with J gene TRBJ1-3, with D possibly matching TRBD1 (6 bases). CDR1 is PRHDT and CDR2 is FYEKMQ in the germline V gene (reference sequence). This CDR3 has 16 residues. V was pared by 6 bases and J by 4 bases, with 19 bases between. The CDR3 reads CASRPLGAVLGNTIYF. DNA for the CDR3: TGTGCCAGCAGACCCTTGGGGGCGGTACTAGGAAACACCATATATTTT.

At least ten counts were recorded for this clonotype. The chain uses TRBV7-2 and TRBJ2-1; 9 nucleotides align to TRBD2. V trimming: 0 bases; J trimming: 7 bases; junction bases outside the gene matches: 10. CDR1 is SGHTA and CDR2 is FQGNSA in the germline V gene. This CDR3 spans 17 amino acids. CDR3 amino acids: CASSLANLAGIRNEQFF. The CDR3 coding sequence is TGTGCCAGCAGCTTAGCGAATCTAGCGGGGATACGAAATGAGCAGTTCTTC.

This clonotype was seen repeatedly, ten times or more. This sequence joins TRBV7-2 and TRBJ2-7; D remains ambiguous. V gave up 1 base and J gave up 5 bases, with 6 bases separating them. Looked up from germline, CDR1 is SGHTA and CDR2 is FQGNSA. The CDR3 is made up of 12 amino acids. CDR3 region: CASSLVADEQYF. For the CDR3, the DNA is TGTGCCAGCAGCTTAGTTGCGGACGAGCAGTACTTC.

This clonotype has a count of ten or more. V gene TRBV29-1 combines with J gene TRBJ2-5; tentative D call: TRBD2 (6 bases). The CDR3 has 13 amino acids. Germline loops: CDR1 SQVTM, CDR2 ANQGSEA. The V end was cut by 3 bases, the J end by 5 bases, with 13 bases between. This CDR3 is CSVDHTSRETQYF. The CDR3 DNA reads TGCAGCGTTGACCACACTAGCCGGGAGACCCAGTACTTC. Together with reference TRBV29-1 and TRBJ2-5, the CDR3 gives the full variable domain: SAVISQKPSRDICQRGTSLTIQCQVDSQVTMMFWYRQQPGQSLTLIATANQGSEATYESGFVIDKFPISRPNLTFSTLTVSNMSPEDSSIYLCSVDHTSRETQYFGPGTRLLVL.

The table lists this clonotype with a few counts. The chain has TRBV12-3 or TRBV12-4 and TRBJ1-2, with D unresolved. This CDR3 is 14 amino acids long. Trimming pared 2 bases from V and 7 bases from J, leaving 14 bases between. Written as DNA, the CDR3 is TGTGCCAGCAGTTTATTCCTCCGGACCGGTGGCTACACCTTC. It yields the protein CASSLFLRTGGYTF.

The chain has TRBV28 and TRBJ1-2; D is unresolved. Deletions cut 2 bases from V and 0 bases from J, with 7 bases between. This CDR3 region has 14 residues. Germline V gene lookup returns CDR1 MDHEN and CDR2 SYDVKM. The CDR3 DNA reads TGTGCCAGCAGTTTACTGGCAGCTAACTATGGCTACACCTTC. Protein: CASSLLAANYGYTF.

V and J are TRBV24-1 and TRBJ2-7, with D uncertain. Germline V CDR1 and CDR2: KGHDR, SFDVKD. Trimming took 3 bases from V and 6 from J, leaving 11 bases between them. The CDR3 runs to 13 residues. In nucleotides, the CDR3 is TGTGCCACCAGTGATCTCACCCTGGGCGAGCAGTACTTC. This encodes CATSDLTLGEQYF.

This clonotype occurred a few times. The CDR3 nucleotides read TGCAGTGCCCAGGGGTACTCTGGAAACACCATATATTTT. It is translated as CSAQGYSGNTIYF. The chain employs TRBV29-1 and TRBJ1-3; D possibly corresponds to TRBD1 (6 bases). Germline V gene lookup returns CDR1 SQVTM and CDR2 ANQGSEA. CDR3 length equals 13 residues.